Below are 10 T cell receptor beta chains sequenced from a single sample in a study of early T cells in non-severe SARS-CoV-2 infection. TCRdb re-analysed the 5' RACE reads in MiXCR, keeping a single row per CDR3 protein. The sample has about 35,000 distinct CDR3 sequences; over 5% are singletons. The sample consisted of whole blood. These receptors were obtained from an adult who was a healthcare worker with PCR-confirmed SARS-CoV-2 infection or an uninfected control (not recorded which).

CDR3 nucleotide sequence: TGTGCCAGCAGACGACGACTAGCGGGAGAAACAGATACGCAGTATTTT. The encoded protein is CASRRRLAGETDTQYF. The chain couples TRBV6-2 or TRBV6-3 to TRBJ2-3, with TRBD2 identical over 12 bases. CDR1 is MNHEY, CDR2 SVGEGT, per germline. The CDR3 is 16 residues long. V shed 6 bases and J 3 bases; nucleotides not matched to a gene: 7.

V is TRBV2 and J is TRBJ2-1; the D gene is possibly TRBD1 (5 bases). The V gene's germline CDR1 is SNHLY and CDR2 FYNNEI. The germline V and J ends were trimmed by 6 bases and 2 bases, with 17 bases remaining between them. The CDR3 consists of 16 residues. CDR3 sequence reads: CASSQANRNPYNEQFF. The DNA for the CDR3 is TGTGCCAGCAGCCAAGCAAACAGGAACCCCTACAATGAGCAGTTCTTC.

Comment on this clonotype: Possible read error: a much larger clone is one base away. V gene TRBV30 combines with J gene TRBJ1-1; no clear D gene. This CDR3 has 12 amino acids. The germline V gene has CDR1 GTSNPN and CDR2 SVGIG (reference sequence). V was shortened by 1 base and J by 1 base, with 4 bases between the two germline ends. The CDR3 DNA sequence: TGTGCCTGGAGTGACTGGAACACTGAAGCTTTCTTT. Its protein is CAWSDWNTEAFF.

This clonotype has more than one count but fewer than ten. The rearrangement links TRBV10-3 to TRBJ1-1, with TRBD1 as a possible D gene (5 bases). Trimming removed 2 bases from V and 0 bases from J, with 10 bases in between. The CDR3 spans 15 residues. Germline values: CDR1 ENHRY, CDR2 SYGVKD. CDR3 protein: CAISEGGGVNTEAFF. DNA for the CDR3: TGTGCCATCAGTGAGGGAGGAGGGGTGAACACTGAAGCTTTCTTT.

Ten or more counts support this clonotype. The chain uses TRBV7-6 and TRBJ2-2; D is ambiguous. CDR3 size: 15 residues. V shed 1 base and J shed 0 bases, with 6 bases lying between them. Germline V CDR1 and CDR2: SGHVS, FNYEAQ. The CDR3 sequence: CASSLGFTNTGELFF. Written as DNA, the CDR3 is TGTGCCAGCAGCTTAGGGTTTACGAACACCGGGGAGCTGTTTTTT.

This clonotype showed up just a few times. The rearrangement links TRBV2 to TRBJ1-1; 7 bases fit TRBD1. The CDR3 is made up of 14 amino acids. V shed 5 bases, J shed 5 bases, and the junction held 8 bases outside the gene matches. The germline CDR1 and CDR2 sequences are SNHLY and FYNNEI. The CDR3 DNA sequence: TGTGCCAGCAGTCCCCAGGGGGTTAGTACTGAAGCTTTCTTT. It encodes CASSPQGVSTEAFF.

The V gene is TRBV15, the J gene TRBJ2-7; D unresolved. V was clipped by 0 bases and J by 2 bases, with 14 bases between them. The CDR3 is 16 amino acids. From germline, CDR1 is LNHNV and CDR2 YYDKDF (reference sequence). CDR3 residues: CATSRERRPAPYEQYF. As DNA, the CDR3 is TGTGCCACCAGCAGAGAAAGGAGACCGGCTCCCTACGAGCAGTACTTC.

This clonotype was picked up many times. The rearrangement uses TRBV6-2 or TRBV6-3 and TRBJ1-6, with a tentative D call TRBD1 (6 bases). Trimming left V 6 bases short and J 9 bases short, with 15 bases between. Germline values: CDR1 MNHEY, CDR2 SVGEGT. This CDR3 is 14 amino acids long. CDR3 sequence reads: CASSQWTDPSPLHF. DNA of the CDR3: TGTGCCAGCAGCCAATGGACAGATCCTTCACCCCTCCACTTT.

This clonotype was found many times. Written as DNA, the CDR3 is TGTGCCAGCAGTCGGGACCTAAACATTCAGTACTTC. As protein: CASSRDLNIQYF. This chain links TRBV28 with TRBJ2-4; tentatively, D is TRBD1 or TRBD2 (5 bases each). The CDR3 sequence is 12 residues long. V was trimmed by 5 bases and J by 6 bases, leaving 8 bases between them. The V gene's germline CDR1 is MDHEN and CDR2 SYDVKM.

This clonotype was recorded at least ten times. CDR3 amino acids: CASSAFSGPYNEQFF. The CDR3 DNA follows: TGTGCCAGCAGTGCATTTTCAGGGCCCTACAATGAGCAGTTCTTC. V and J are TRBV6-1 and TRBJ2-1; a weak D match, TRBD1 (5 bases). The V gene lost 4 bases and the J gene lost 2 bases, with 12 bases spanning the gap. The CDR3 covers 15 residues. Germline V gene lookup returns CDR1 MNHNS and CDR2 SASEGT.